Below are 27 T cell receptor beta chains sequenced from a single sample in a study of patients and donors after allogeneic stem cell transplantation. A single record per CDR3 protein comes from TCRdb applying MiXCR to the RT-PCR reads. The table shows approximately 430,000 distinct CDR3 sequences, with 16% occurring only once. Sequencing used blood, either unsorted or a sorted T cell fraction (not recorded which). The receptors come from a human donor who was either an allogeneic HSCT recipient or a stem cell or donor lymphocyte infusion donor (not recorded which). It is not recorded whose cells these are; they may come from a transplant donor.

This chain uses TRBV6-2 or TRBV6-3 with TRBJ2-3, with D possibly TRBD1 on 6 matching bases. Germline CDR1 and CDR2: MNHEY and SVGEGT. V was cut by 7 bases and J by 5 bases, with 28 bases left in between. This CDR3 comprises 18 residues. CDR3 region: CASTTGPDSLWVIDTQYF. DNA for the CDR3: TGTGCCAGCACCACCGGCCCGGACAGCCTATGGGTGATAGATACGCAGTATTTT.

The genes are TRBV11-2 and TRBJ2-2, with 13 bases lining up with TRBD2. The germline gives CDR1 SGHAT, CDR2 FQNNGV. The CDR3 covers 15 residues. With V trimmed by 5 bases and J by 13 bases, 10 bases remained unmatched. The CDR3 loop is CASSLGLAGVTRLFF. Written as DNA, the CDR3 is TGTGCCAGCAGCCTTGGACTAGCGGGGGTTACGAGGCTGTTTTTT.

This clonotype was found a few times. The chain employs TRBV3-1 and TRBJ2-5; possibly TRBD2 for D (5 bases). The CDR3 loop spans 16 amino acids. V was trimmed by 0 bases and J by 9 bases, leaving 20 bases between them. Germline values: CDR1 LGHDT, CDR2 YNNKEL (reference sequence). This CDR3 is CASSQELLGSLAAQYF. In DNA, the CDR3 is TGTGCCAGCAGCCAAGAGCTCCTAGGGAGCTTGGCGGCCCAGTACTTC.

The CDR3 DNA reads TGTGCCAGCAGCCGAGGACTAGCTCCCTACGAGCAGTACTTC. It codes for CASSRGLAPYEQYF. This chain joins TRBV9 and TRBJ2-7; 8 bases are shared with TRBD2. This CDR3 has 14 amino acids. Germline loops: CDR1 SGDLS, CDR2 YYNGEE. Trimming at V came to 4 bases and at J to 2 bases, leaving 5 bases not matched to a gene.

This clonotype was seen only a few times. J is TRBJ2-7 and V is TRBV5-6; no clear D. Trimming took 3 bases from V and 4 from J, leaving 20 bases between them. Germline V lookup: CDR1 SGHDT, CDR2 YYEEEE. CDR3 length: 16 amino acids. Here the CDR3 reads CASSYASPTFGYEQYF. The CDR3 bases are TGTGCCAGCAGCTACGCTTCCCCAACTTTCGGGTACGAGCAGTACTTC.

A remark on this clonotype: Given a much more abundant clone one base away, this may be a read error. The chain employs TRBV28 and TRBJ1-6; possibly TRBD1 for D (5 bases). CDR3 length: 15 amino acids. Looked up from germline, CDR1 is MDHEN and CDR2 is SYDVKM. V lost 5 bases, J lost 9 bases, and 17 bases lay in between. Here the CDR3 reads CASSPPEGQGSPLHF. DNA of the CDR3: TGTGCCAGCAGTCCCCCGGAGGGGCAGGGTTCACCCCTCCACTTT.

V usage is TRBV4-1 and J usage is TRBJ1-2, with 8 bases that match TRBD1. The germline gives CDR1 MGHRA, CDR2 YSYEKL. The J segment lost 2 bases and the V segment lost 3 bases, leaving 5 bases of the junction unmatched. There are 15 residues in the CDR3. The CDR3 protein is CASSQPRTGNYGYTF. CDR3 nucleotide sequence: TGCGCCAGCAGCCAGCCCAGGACAGGGAACTATGGCTACACCTTC.

In DNA form, the CDR3 reads TGTGCCAGCAGAGAGGGCCAAGTAGCGGGGGGCCCCACCGGGGAGCTGTTTTTT. Its protein product is CASREGQVAGGPTGELFF. The chain is built from TRBV12-3 or TRBV12-4 and TRBJ2-2; 10 nucleotides match TRBD2. V shed 6 bases, J shed 4 bases, and the junction held 14 bases outside the gene matches. There are 18 residues in the CDR3.

Many counts were recorded for this clonotype. The V gene is TRBV24-1, the J gene TRBJ1-1; the D is unclear. V lost 12 bases to trimming and J lost 1 base, with 17 bases between them. CDR1 and CDR2 (germline): KGHDR, SFDVKD. The CDR3 is made up of 14 amino acids. This CDR3 reads CAGSEREKNTEAFF. CDR3 coding DNA: TGTGCCGGCTCTGAGAGGGAAAAGAACACTGAAGCTTTCTTT.

The V and J genes are TRBV2 and TRBJ1-1, with D perhaps TRBD1 (5 bases). CDR3 size: 15 residues. V lost 7 bases to trimming and J lost 3 bases, with 18 bases between them. Per germline, CDR1 SNHLY and CDR2 FYNNEI. CDR3: CASKSERGAHTEAFF. The CDR3 DNA follows: TGTGCCAGCAAGTCAGAAAGGGGCGCGCACACTGAAGCTTTCTTT.

The chain couples TRBV5-6 to TRBJ2-3; D possibly corresponds to TRBD1 (5 bases). CDR3 length: 13 amino acids. V lost 7 bases and J lost 3, with 12 bases in between. CDR1 and CDR2 from the germline V gene are SGHDT and YYEEEE. The CDR3, as DNA: TGTGCCAGCGGACCCCAGGGAACAGATACGCAGTATTTT. This codes for CASGPQGTDTQYF.

This clonotype appeared a few times. The V gene is TRBV20-1, the J gene TRBJ2-1; 8 nucleotides match TRBD1. Losses at the gene ends were 1 base for V and 3 bases for J; bases not matched to a gene: 8. Germline loops: CDR1 DFQATT, CDR2 SNEGSKA (reference sequence). The CDR3 runs to 16 residues. The CDR3 nucleotides read TGCAGTGCTAGAGCCATCGTGGACAGGGTCTACAATGAGCAGTTCTTC. Its translation: CSARAIVDRVYNEQFF.

V usage is TRBV6-1 and J usage is TRBJ1-3, with D hard to call. Between the trimmed V and J ends, which lost 7 bases and 4 bases, there was a span of 14 bases. CDR3 length: 14 amino acids. From germline, CDR1 is MNHNS and CDR2 SASEGT. The DNA for the CDR3 is TGTGCCAGCATCCCTGATGGGTCCGGAAACACCATATATTTT. It encodes CASIPDGSGNTIYF.

The V and J genes are TRBV12-3 or TRBV12-4 and TRBJ2-7, with D unresolved. V lost 3 bases to trimming and J lost 2 bases, with 8 bases between them. This CDR3 is built from 13 residues. The CDR3 reads CASSFARTYEQYF. The CDR3 DNA reads TGTGCCAGCAGTTTTGCTAGGACCTACGAGCAGTACTTC.

V gene TRBV9 combines with J gene TRBJ1-6; a weak D match, TRBD1 (5 bases). Trimming took off 0 bases at V and 8 bases at J, with 9 bases between the two ends. Germline V gene data show CDR1 as SGDLS and CDR2 as YYNGEE. There are 14 residues in the CDR3. CDR3 coding DNA: TGTGCCAGCAGCGTAGTAGGGGCCGATTCACCCCTCCACTTT. It encodes CASSVVGADSPLHF.

V gene TRBV18 combines with J gene TRBJ2-3, with 8 bases identical to TRBD2. Germline CDR1 and CDR2: KGHSH and LQKENI. Germline trimming cut 0 bases from V and 4 bases from J; bases unmatched to any gene: 3. The CDR3 loop spans 15 amino acids. CDR3 in DNA: TGTGCCAGCTCACCACCGTCCGGGAGGGCAGATACGCAGTATTTT. This encodes CASSPPSGRADTQYF.

This clonotype was counted between two and nine times. The chain couples TRBV25-1 to TRBJ1-6; weak D call: TRBD1 (6 bases). Germline CDR1 reads MGHDK; CDR2 reads SYGVNS. This CDR3 spans 16 amino acids. Deletions cut 2 bases from V and 4 bases from J, with 12 bases between. The DNA of the CDR3 is TGTGCCAGCAGTGAAAACAGGGTCCTATATAATTCACCCCTCCACTTT. Encoded protein: CASSENRVLYNSPLHF.

This clonotype was seen only a few times. The rearrangement uses TRBV2 and TRBJ1-1; D gene uncertain. This CDR3 is built from 14 residues. The germline V gene has CDR1 SNHLY and CDR2 FYNNEI. The ends were cut back, 9 bases at V and 0 bases at J, with 14 bases in the middle. For the CDR3, the DNA is TGTGCCAGTCGATTTGTTCGGTTGAACACTGAAGCTTTCTTT. It codes for CASRFVRLNTEAFF.

This clonotype was seen only a few times. The chain joins TRBV7-2 to TRBJ1-1; TRBD1 is a possible D gene (5 bases). This CDR3 has 13 amino acids. Germline CDR1 and CDR2: SGHTA and FQGNSA. V gave up 2 bases and J gave up 11 bases, with 15 bases separating them. As DNA, the CDR3 is TGTGCCAGCAGCTTAAGAGAGGGACTGGGGGCTTTCTTT. The encoded protein is CASSLREGLGAFF.

This clonotype was observed many times. V is TRBV11-2 and J is TRBJ2-7; no clear D gene. CDR1 is SGHAT and CDR2 is FQNNGV in the germline V gene. V was cut by 0 bases and J by 0 bases, with 6 bases left in between. The CDR3 totals 14 residues. The CDR3, as DNA: TGTGCCAGCAGCTTAGAGAGGCTCTCCTACGAGCAGTACTTC. Its protein product is CASSLERLSYEQYF.

This clonotype was picked up many times. CDR3 residues: CASSFPGVVTFF. The CDR3 region has the DNA TGCGCCAGCAGCTTCCCGGGGGTGGTGACTTTCTTT. J is TRBJ1-1 and V is TRBV5-1, with TRBD1 as a possible D gene (5 bases). CDR3 size: 12 residues. From germline, CDR1 is SGHRS and CDR2 YFSETQ. Between the trimmed V and J ends, which lost 2 bases and 12 bases, there was a span of 14 bases.

The V gene is TRBV5-1, the J gene TRBJ2-7; 9 bases map to TRBD1. V lost 5 bases and J lost 1; bases outside the gene matches: 10. The CDR3 loop spans 16 amino acids. Per germline, CDR1 SGHRS and CDR2 YFSETQ. DNA for the CDR3: TGCGCCAGCAGTTCTATCGGACAGGGGAATTCCTACGAGCAGTACTTC. It translates to CASSSIGQGNSYEQYF. The full variable domain, rest sourced from reference TRBV5-1 and TRBJ2-7, is KAGVTQTPRYLIKTRGQQVTLSCSPISGHRSVSWYQQTPGQGLQFLFEYFSETQRNKGNFPGRFSGRQFSNSRSEMNVSTLELGDSALYLCASSSIGQGNSYEQYFGPGTRLTVT.

This clonotype was picked up a small number of times. A much more abundant neighbour one base away suggests this may be a read error. The chain joins TRBV11-3 to TRBJ2-5, with unresolved D. This CDR3 is 13 amino acids long. V dropped 1 base and J dropped 0 bases, with 3 bases sitting between them. Germline V CDR1 and CDR2: SGHNT, YENEEA. This CDR3 reads CASSLGDQETQYF. The CDR3 DNA follows: TGTGCCAGCAGCTTAGGGGACCAAGAGACCCAGTACTTC. The full variable domain, completed using reference TRBV11-3 and TRBJ2-5, is EAGVVQSPRYKIIEKKQPVAFWCNPISGHNTLYWYLQNLGQGPELLIRYENEEAVDDSQLPKDRFSAERLKGVDSTLKIQPAELGDSAVYLCASSLGDQETQYFGPGTRLLVL.

This clonotype showed up just a few times. V usage is TRBV7-9 and J usage is TRBJ2-1; D unclear. Germline assignment: CDR1 SEHNR and CDR2 FQNEAQ (reference sequence). The germline V and J ends were trimmed by 3 bases and 7 bases, with 10 bases remaining between them. CDR3 size: 13 residues. CDR3 loop: CASSFPLPNEQFF. CDR3 in DNA: TGTGCCAGCAGCTTTCCCCTACCGAATGAGCAGTTCTTC.

This clonotype came up a few times. The gene calls are TRBV5-6 and TRBJ2-3; D might be TRBD2 (6 bases). This CDR3 has 15 amino acids. CDR1 is SGHDT and CDR2 is YYEEEE in the germline V gene. V dropped 0 bases and J dropped 5 bases, with 13 bases sitting between them. The CDR3 protein is CASSLAPRRGDTQYF. The CDR3 nucleotides are TGTGCCAGCAGCTTGGCCCCAAGGAGGGGAGATACGCAGTATTTT.

The J gene is TRBJ1-5, the V gene TRBV20-1; D unresolved. The CDR3 is 14 amino acids. The germline V gene encodes CDR1 DFQATT and CDR2 SNEGSKA (reference sequence). V lost 0 bases to trimming and J lost 2 bases, with 8 bases between them. For the CDR3, the DNA is TGCAGTGCTAGAGATCGGGTTGGCAATCAGCCCCAGCATTTT. The encoded protein is CSARDRVGNQPQHF.

This clonotype was detected only a few times. The V and J genes are TRBV18 and TRBJ2-5, with D hard to call. CDR3 length equals 14 residues. The germline V gene encodes CDR1 KGHSH and CDR2 LQKENI. V was trimmed by 6 bases and J by 0 bases, leaving 11 bases between them. CDR3 amino acids: CASSGRRHQETQYF. The CDR3 coding sequence is TGTGCCAGCTCGGGTCGGCGTCACCAAGAGACCCAGTACTTC.